This T cell receptor (beta chain) derives from a study of cytomegalovirus exposure and HLA in healthy donors. V lost 10 bases and J lost 3; bases outside the gene matches: 8. The germline V gene encodes CDR1 MNHEY and CDR2 SVGAGI. The CDR3 is made up of 13 amino acids. Primers: 60 Vbeta forward and 13 Jbeta reverse. Sequencing was performed with immunoSEQ multiplex PCR; in TCRdb, only in-frame clones are kept and a portion is missing. The repertoire holds under 150,000 clones, with around 77% as singletons. The receptor was derived from a woman aged 25 to 39 in good health and CMV-seropositive. The chain has TRBV6-5 and TRBJ1-1; TRBD1 agrees at 7 bases. The sequenced material came from PBMCs. CDR3 bases: TGTGCCACCGAAACAGGGGCGTACACTGAAGCTTTCTTT. Encoded protein: CATETGAYTEAFF.